Reported below is one T cell receptor (beta chain). Its target is not known. The record originates from a study of cytomegalovirus exposure and HLA in healthy donors. In the study overall: Researchers found that more than 70% of a few hundred genotyped donors fell within the Caucasian-associated ancestry cluster. General study points: There were three CMV-associated chains whose specificity for CMV antigens was confirmed in vitro. Presence/absence analyses treated sequencing depth as roughly uniform across donors. The authors reported that TCR beta sequences could predict HLA-A and HLA-B alleles. These predictions were accurate for most subjects in the first cohort.

A multiplex PCR was run with 60 Vbeta primers and 13 Jbeta primers. Some clones are missing from TCRdb's copy, which holds only in-frame ones; the method was immunoSEQ multiplex PCR. The data show about 160,000 clones, around four fifths seen once. The receptor was derived from a woman aged 18-30 years in good health and CMV-seronegative. Sequencing used PBMCs.

CDR3 bases: TGTGCCAGCAGTTACGGTAGCGGGGAAAACATTCAGTACTTC. Translated: CASSYGSGENIQYF. The chain employs TRBV6-5 and TRBJ2-4; 8 positions match TRBD2. Per the germline V gene, CDR1 is MNHEY and CDR2 is SVGAGI. This CDR3 region has 14 residues. Trimming cost V 2 bases and J 5 bases; bases outside gene matches: 2.